This T cell receptor beta chain was sequenced in a study of T cells in Graves' hyperthyroidism and ophthalmopathy (dated by TCRdb to the late 2010s). For the wider study: Peripheral blood samples were taken at initial diagnosis, before any treatment was given. A discovery cohort of roughly 100 patients, about 43 with Graves' ophthalmopathy and about 60 with stable Graves' hyperthyroidism, was used to find distinguishing TCR V-J signatures. An independent validation cohort of under 20 hyperthyroidism patients and some 15 patients who later progressed to ophthalmopathy tested prospective prediction of ophthalmopathy. The approximately 100 discovery patients were randomly divided into training and test sets at a 7:3 ratio. The study also compared thyroid tissue and blood T-cell repertoires from more than five Graves' hyperthyroidism patients. After blood sampling, hyperthyroidism patients were treated with methimazole at a starting dose of 30 mg daily, and ophthalmopathy patients were treated with high-dose intravenous methylprednisolone. TCR Vbeta CDR3 sequencing of 130 to 150 peripheral blood samples (under 45 ophthalmopathy, 75 to 85 hyperthyroidism and roughly 17 progressor patients) is reported in the paper.

TCR beta CDR3 regions were amplified from RNA transcripts. The first round of RT-PCR for the TCR CDR3 was performed with the HTBI primer set and the Qiagen OneStep RT-PCR kit. A second multiplex PCR round built the libraries, followed by size selection and purification. The libraries were sequenced on an Illumina HiSeq2000 using paired-end 100 bp reads. The original pipeline was this. SOAPnuke was used to process the raw data, with reads discarded if the reads contained adapters or uncalled bases, had a mean Phred below 15, or lacked an exact constant-primer or identifier match. COPE v1.2.5 was used to merge high-quality paired reads, and clonotypes were defined as unique nucleotide sequences. MiTCR v1.1 was used to align the clonotypes against IMGT TRBV, TRBD and TRBJ reference segments. The analysis was restricted to V-J combinations with a frequency above 0.0001, which together covered 99.2% of the repertoires. A TCS score was defined as the ratio of F50 (clonal expansion) to E x V (chaos), with BLOSUM62-based TCRdist applied between CDR3 peptides within each V-J. Welch's t-statistics and random forest reduced 500 to 650 V-J features to 10 to 15, which were used in a naive Bayes classifier (R e1071). In TCRdb, the public reads were trimmed at Q25 with fastp and aligned with MiXCR, with productive beta chains retained. Each record represents a unique CDR3 protein, reported with the most common genes and DNA among its rows. TCRdb's processing, not the authors' own work, is the source of the V and J calls. The sample table holds 530,000 or so distinct CDR3 sequences, of which approximately 25% were seen once. The ten largest clones capture around 11% of the sample.

Ophthalmopathy patients had moderately to severely active disease, with a Clinical Activity Score of 3 or more, a NOSPECS grade of 4 or more, and a disease duration of less than 3 months. Exclusion was applied to patients with uncontrolled infections, other autoimmune diseases, pregnancy or lactation. Diagnoses relied on clinical symptoms, serum thyroxine and TRAb, thyroid ultrasound and orbital computed tomography. PBMCs were isolated from around 10 ml of fresh peripheral blood by Ficoll-Paque density gradient centrifugation. Total RNA was extracted using Trizol reagent, and RNA quality was assessed on an Agilent 2100 Bioanalyzer. This clonotype has only a few counts. It lacks a known antigen. Per-base quality was not reported, and no clone a single base away is much larger than it. CDR1 is given as DFQATT and CDR2 as SNEGSKA, both from the germline V gene (reference sequence). V is cut by 4 bases and J by 2 bases, and the space between the germline ends is 18 bases. The CDR3 measures 16 amino acids from cysteine to phenylalanine. Only CDR3 DNA remains: 48 bases, in frame from the first base.

Results and caveats for the whole study, not just this receptor: Most expanded thyroid clonotypes (frequency above 0.001) were also found in blood, which suggests that blood repertoires may mirror thyroid immune responses. In validation, the model predicted progression to ophthalmopathy a median of around six months before onset, with about 70% sensitivity and roughly 73% specificity. In cross-validation, a model built on a 13 V-J signature told ophthalmopathy apart from stable hyperthyroidism with over 85% sensitivity and roughly 82% specificity, and in testing the same model reached 80%/75%. No statistical method was used to set the sample size in advance, and investigators knew the group allocation.

The sequenced sample was blood. The chain is assembled from TRBV20-1 and TRBJ1-5; the D region possibly corresponds to TRBD1 (6 bases align). The TCR sequence derives from a woman aged 25-40 years with Graves' ophthalmopathy. CDR3 sequence: CSATTGTKKGNQPQHF. In nucleotide form, the sequence is TGCAGTGCTACTACAGGGACCAAAAAGGGCAATCAGCCCCAGCATTTT.